These 22 T cell receptor beta chains originate from one sample sequenced in a study of control samples from healthy donors and cancer patients. Generated by immunoSEQ multiplex PCR, the TCRdb table keeps only in-frame clones and is missing some. Among some 160,000 clones listed, around 90% were seen once. The sample taken for sequencing was blood. Source of these receptors: a woman aged 30 to 39 in good health.

This clone was seen only once. The V and J genes are TRBV27 and TRBJ2-1, with 12 bases aligning to TRBD2. The V gene's germline CDR1 is MNHEY and CDR2 SMNVEV (reference sequence). This CDR3 is built from 14 residues. The V segment lost 3 bases and the J segment 8 bases; nucleotides outside the gene matches: 2. The DNA of the CDR3 is TGTGCCAGCAGTTTCGGACTAGCGGGATATGAGCAGTTCTTC. It translates to CASSFGLAGYEQFF.

This clone has a handful of counts. The chain joins TRBV2 to TRBJ1-5; tentative D call: TRBD1 (6 bases). CDR1 and CDR2 (germline): SNHLY, FYNNEI. V lost 6 bases and J 5 bases, leaving 14 bases between the germline ends. This CDR3 region has 14 residues. The CDR3 DNA follows: TGTGCCAGCAGAGCCAGGGGAAGGCATCAGCCCCAGCATTTT. The encoded protein is CASRARGRHQPQHF.

V and J are TRBV28 and TRBJ1-2; the D gene is possibly TRBD1 (5 bases). Germline V lookup: CDR1 MDHEN, CDR2 SYDVKM. The ends were cut back, 6 bases at V and 2 bases at J, with 13 bases in the middle. The CDR3 contains 14 residues. In DNA form, the CDR3 reads TGTGCCAGCAGCCTCTGGCAGGGAAACTATGGCTACACCTTC. Residues: CASSLWQGNYGYTF.

The gene calls are TRBV19 and TRBJ1-3; TRBD1 is a possible D gene (5 bases). The CDR3 extends over 15 amino acids. Germline assignment: CDR1 LNHDA and CDR2 SQIVND (reference sequence). V was trimmed by 7 bases and J by 8 bases, leaving 21 bases between them. CDR3 amino acids: CASKKSGQGGDTIYF. The CDR3, as DNA: TGTGCCAGTAAAAAGTCTGGGCAGGGAGGAGACACCATATATTTT.

The V and J genes are TRBV6-5 and TRBJ1-1; D remains ambiguous. Germline CDR1 reads MNHEY; CDR2 reads SVGAGI. Trimming cost V 6 bases and J 2 bases, with 13 bases left between them. This CDR3 has 14 amino acids. CDR3 nucleotides: TGTGCCAGCAGCGCCGGCCCCTTTAACACTGAAGCTTTCTTT. Translation gives CASSAGPFNTEAFF.

The table lists this clone with a count of one. The chain recombines TRBV5-8 with TRBJ2-4, with no clear D. The CDR3 is 15 residues long. The ends were cut back, 2 bases at V and 0 bases at J, with 9 bases in the middle. Germline values: CDR1 SGHTS, CDR2 YDEGEE. The DNA of the CDR3 is TGTGCCAGCAGCTTAAGAGAGTTAGCCAAAAACATTCAGTACTTC. As protein: CASSLRELAKNIQYF.

The rearrangement links TRBV5-4 to TRBJ2-7, with a tentative D call TRBD2 (5 bases). Between the trimmed V and J ends, which lost 3 bases and 0 bases, there was a span of 16 bases. This CDR3 has 16 amino acids. Germline V gene sequence: CDR1 SGHNT, CDR2 YYREEE (reference sequence). As DNA, the CDR3 is TGTGCCAGCAGCTCCGCTAGCTCAGCCCCCTCCTACGAGCAGTACTTC. It translates to CASSSASSAPSYEQYF.

The chain has TRBV27 and TRBJ2-2; no clear D gene. The CDR3 is 12 amino acids. Germline-derived CDR1 and CDR2 are MNHEY and SMNVEV (reference sequence). The V end lost 4 bases, the J end lost 9 bases, and 9 bases lay between the germline ends. CDR3 DNA sequence: TGTGCCAGCAGTTCTACACGGAGGGAGCTGTTTTTT. Protein product: CASSSTRRELFF.

This chain connects TRBV10-2 to TRBJ1-1; no reliable D call. Germline V lookup: CDR1 WSHSY, CDR2 SAAADI. CDR3 length: 12 amino acids. V was trimmed by 0 bases and J by 8 bases, leaving 7 bases between them. DNA of the CDR3: TGCGCCAGCAGTGAGTCGGCTGGGGAAGCTTTCTTT. As protein: CASSESAGEAFF.

The V and J genes are TRBV7-2 and TRBJ2-2; D call uncertain. Germline V lookup: CDR1 SGHTA, CDR2 FQGNSA. The V end was cut by 5 bases, the J end by 7 bases, with 11 bases between. This CDR3 has 13 residues. For the CDR3, the DNA is TGTGCCAGCAGCCCCCAGTCTGGCGGGGAGCTGTTTTTT. Its protein is CASSPQSGGELFF. Full variable domain (outside the CDR3, taken from reference TRBV7-2 and TRBJ2-2): GAGVSQSPSNKVTEKGKDVELRCDPISGHTALYWYRQSLGQGLEFLIYFQGNSAPDKSGLPSDRFSAERTGGSVSTLTIQRTQQEDSAVYLCASSPQSGGELFFGEGSRLTVL.

The chain uses TRBV5-4 and TRBJ2-7, with no clear D. V shed 0 bases and J shed 2 bases, with 9 bases lying between them. The germline V gene has CDR1 SGHNT and CDR2 YYREEE (reference sequence). The length of the CDR3 is 14 residues. Here the CDR3 reads CASSLEAFPYEQYF. CDR3 sequence (DNA): TGTGCCAGCAGCTTGGAAGCTTTCCCCTACGAGCAGTACTTC.

The CDR3 protein is CSVVKVETQYF. CDR3 in DNA: TGCAGCGTTGTAAAGGTAGAGACCCAGTACTTC. This sequence joins TRBV29-1 and TRBJ2-5; D is uncertain. The germline CDR1 and CDR2 sequences are SQVTM and ANQGSEA. The CDR3 spans 11 residues. V lost 4 bases, J lost 4 bases, and 7 bases lay in between.

This chain connects TRBV11-2 to TRBJ2-5, with a possible D match to TRBD2 (5 bases). CDR1 and CDR2 from the germline V gene are SGHAT and FQNNGV. The CDR3 consists of 15 residues. Deletions cut 5 bases from V and 2 bases from J, with 15 bases between. The CDR3 reads CASSPSFSGQETQYF. The CDR3, as DNA: TGTGCCAGCAGCCCATCGTTTTCGGGGCAAGAGACCCAGTACTTC.

The V and J genes are TRBV6-1 and TRBJ2-1; 8 bases agree with TRBD2. With 2 bases clipped from V and 2 bases from J, the junction kept 5 bases outside the gene matches. CDR1 is MNHNS, CDR2 SASEGT, per germline. CDR3 length equals 16 residues. Written as DNA, the CDR3 is TGTGCCAGCAGTGAAATCTTCGGGAGGGCCTACAATGAGCAGTTCTTC. Its protein is CASSEIFGRAYNEQFF.

The genes are TRBV10-3 and TRBJ2-3, with TRBD2 identical over 11 bases. The V and J ends lost 9 bases and 3 bases, in that order; junction bases with no gene match: 2. The CDR3 runs to 13 residues. Germline V CDR1 and CDR2: ENHRY, SYGVKD. CDR3 sequence: CAISSGRTDTQYF. The CDR3 DNA follows: TGTGCCATTTCTAGCGGGAGGACAGATACGCAGTATTTT.

The genes are TRBV7-6 and TRBJ2-3; 7 bases line up with TRBD2. CDR1 and CDR2 from the germline V gene are SGHVS and FNYEAQ. The junction had 12 bases not matched to a gene; V was cut back by 3 bases and J by 0 bases. The CDR3 loop spans 18 amino acids. In DNA form, the CDR3 reads TGTGCCAGCAGCTTCCCGCGCGGGAGTTGGACTAGCACAGATACGCAGTATTTT. Residues: CASSFPRGSWTSTDTQYF.

This chain uses TRBV5-5 with TRBJ1-5; D remains ambiguous. Looked up from germline, CDR1 is SGHKS and CDR2 is YYEKEE (reference sequence). Trimming left V 0 bases short and J 10 bases short, with 11 bases between. CDR3 size: 13 residues. CDR3 DNA sequence: TGTGCCAGCAGCTTGGAGGCTCGGACTCCCCAGCATTTT. Encoded protein: CASSLEARTPQHF.

The genes are TRBV7-3 and TRBJ2-1; 11 nucleotides match TRBD2. Germline values: CDR1 SGHTA, CDR2 FQGTGA. This CDR3 has 15 amino acids. Losses at the gene ends were 5 bases for V and 5 bases for J; bases not matched to a gene: 5. The CDR3 region is CASSLTSGSNNEQFF. CDR3 sequence (DNA): TGTGCCAGCAGCCTTACTAGCGGGAGCAACAATGAGCAGTTCTTC.

This sequence joins TRBV5-1 and TRBJ1-1; D gene ambiguous. The V end was cut by 0 bases, the J end by 3 bases, with 9 bases between. Germline assignment: CDR1 SGHRS and CDR2 YFSETQ. This CDR3 comprises 14 residues. CDR3 sequence reads: CASSLEGIDTEAFF. In DNA, the CDR3 is TGCGCCAGCAGCTTGGAAGGGATTGACACTGAAGCTTTCTTT. Full variable domain (missing parts from reference TRBV5-1 and TRBJ1-1): KAGVTQTPRYLIKTRGQQVTLSCSPISGHRSVSWYQQTPGQGLQFLFEYFSETQRNKGNFPGRFSGRQFSNSRSEMNVSTLELGDSALYLCASSLEGIDTEAFFGQGTRLTVV.

The V and J genes are TRBV27 and TRBJ2-1, with TRBD2 matching 11 bases. Trimming took 5 bases from V and 5 from J; bases not matched to a gene: 5. This CDR3 is 15 amino acids long. Germline V gene lookup returns CDR1 MNHEY and CDR2 SMNVEV (reference sequence). CDR3 bases: TGTGCCAGCAGTAAACTAGCGGGAGTGAACAATGAGCAGTTCTTC. This encodes CASSKLAGVNNEQFF.

The chain is built from TRBV5-1 and TRBJ2-2; D is possibly TRBD1 (6 bases). This CDR3 comprises 14 residues. The V end was cut by 3 bases, the J end by 6 bases, with 12 bases between. Germline V CDR1 and CDR2: SGHRS, YFSETQ. CDR3 protein: CASSSDPGAGELFF. DNA of the CDR3: TGCGCCAGCAGCTCCGACCCAGGGGCCGGGGAGCTGTTTTTT.

The chain has TRBV5-8 and TRBJ1-4, with TRBD1 matching over 7 bases. Germline loops: CDR1 SGHTS, CDR2 YDEGEE. This CDR3 comprises 17 residues. After removal of 1 base from V and 4 bases from J, the junction contained 10 bases not matched to a gene. The DNA of the CDR3 is TGTGCCAGCAGCTTGTATCGCGGGACAGCCCTTAATGAAAAACTGTTTTTT. As protein: CASSLYRGTALNEKLFF.